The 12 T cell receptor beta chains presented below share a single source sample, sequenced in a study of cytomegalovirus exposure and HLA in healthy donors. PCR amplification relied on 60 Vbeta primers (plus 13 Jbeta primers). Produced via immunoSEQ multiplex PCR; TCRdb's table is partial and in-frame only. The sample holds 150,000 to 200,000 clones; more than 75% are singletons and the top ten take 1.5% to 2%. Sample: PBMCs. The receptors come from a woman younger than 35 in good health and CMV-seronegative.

In DNA, the CDR3 is TGTGCCAGCGGCAGGGGGCGGGGGAACACTGAAGCTTTCTTT. It codes for CASGRGRGNTEAFF. The V gene is TRBV6-7, the J gene TRBJ1-1, with TRBD1 identical over 8 bases. TRBV6-7 belongs to the ORF category, with a function that is uncertain. V shed 8 bases, J shed 1 base, and the junction held 6 bases outside the gene matches. This CDR3 has 14 residues.

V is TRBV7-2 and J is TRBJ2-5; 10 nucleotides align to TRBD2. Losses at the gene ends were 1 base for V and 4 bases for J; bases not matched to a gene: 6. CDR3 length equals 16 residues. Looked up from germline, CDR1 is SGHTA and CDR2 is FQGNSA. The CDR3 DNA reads TGTGCCAGCAGCTTAGAGGGGCTAGCGGGGGTAGAGACCCAGTACTTC. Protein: CASSLEGLAGVETQYF. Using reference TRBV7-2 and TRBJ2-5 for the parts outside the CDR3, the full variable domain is GAGVSQSPSNKVTEKGKDVELRCDPISGHTALYWYRQSLGQGLEFLIYFQGNSAPDKSGLPSDRFSAERTGGSVSTLTIQRTQQEDSAVYLCASSLEGLAGVETQYFGPGTRLLVL.

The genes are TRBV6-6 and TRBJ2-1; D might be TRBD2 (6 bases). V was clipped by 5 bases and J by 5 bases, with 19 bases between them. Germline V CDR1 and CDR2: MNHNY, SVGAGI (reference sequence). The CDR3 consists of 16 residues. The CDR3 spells CASSRGSGLDHNEQFF. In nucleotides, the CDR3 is TGTGCCAGCAGTCGAGGGTCGGGACTGGATCACAATGAGCAGTTCTTC.

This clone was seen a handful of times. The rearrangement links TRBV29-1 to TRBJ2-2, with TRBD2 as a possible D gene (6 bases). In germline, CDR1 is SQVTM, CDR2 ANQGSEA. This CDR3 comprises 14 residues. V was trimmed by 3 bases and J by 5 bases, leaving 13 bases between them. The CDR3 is CSVERVGGTGELFF. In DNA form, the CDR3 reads TGCAGCGTTGAGCGAGTGGGGGGAACCGGGGAGCTGTTTTTT.

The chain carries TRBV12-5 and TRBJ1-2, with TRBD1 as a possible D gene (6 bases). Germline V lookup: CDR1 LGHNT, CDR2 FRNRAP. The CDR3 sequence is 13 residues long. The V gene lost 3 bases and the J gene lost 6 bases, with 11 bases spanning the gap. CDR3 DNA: TGTGCTAGTGGTTTCAGGGGTATACATGGCTACACCTTC. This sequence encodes CASGFRGIHGYTF.

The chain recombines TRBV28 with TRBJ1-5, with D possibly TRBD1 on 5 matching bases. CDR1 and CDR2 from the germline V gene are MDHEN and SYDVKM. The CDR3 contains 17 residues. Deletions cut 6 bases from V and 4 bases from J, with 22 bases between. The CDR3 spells CASSSWEEWEGNQPQHF. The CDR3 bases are TGTGCCAGCAGCTCTTGGGAGGAATGGGAGGGGAATCAGCCCCAGCATTTT.

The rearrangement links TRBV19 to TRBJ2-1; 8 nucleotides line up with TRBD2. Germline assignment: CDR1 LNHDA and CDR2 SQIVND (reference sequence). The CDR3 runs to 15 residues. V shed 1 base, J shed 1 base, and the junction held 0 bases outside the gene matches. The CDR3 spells CASSIGLASYNEQFF. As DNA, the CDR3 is TGTGCCAGTAGTATAGGACTAGCGTCCTACAATGAGCAGTTCTTC.

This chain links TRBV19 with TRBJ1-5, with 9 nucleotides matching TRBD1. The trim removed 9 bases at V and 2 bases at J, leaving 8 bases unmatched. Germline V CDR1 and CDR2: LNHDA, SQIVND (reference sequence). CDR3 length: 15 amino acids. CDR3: CASRNGQGRNQPQHF. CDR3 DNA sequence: TGTGCCAGCAGAAACGGACAGGGGCGCAATCAGCCCCAGCATTTT.

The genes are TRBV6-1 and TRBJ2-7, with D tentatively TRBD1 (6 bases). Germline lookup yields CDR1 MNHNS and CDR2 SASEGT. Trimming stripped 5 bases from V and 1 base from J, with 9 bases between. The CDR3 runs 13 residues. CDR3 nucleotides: TGTGCCAGCAGTCGGGACACTTCCTACGAGCAGTACTTC. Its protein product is CASSRDTSYEQYF.

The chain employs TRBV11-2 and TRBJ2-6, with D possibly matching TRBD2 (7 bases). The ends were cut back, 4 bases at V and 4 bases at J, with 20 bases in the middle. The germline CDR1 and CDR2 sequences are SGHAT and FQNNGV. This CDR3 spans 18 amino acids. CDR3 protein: CASSSGEGVPSGANVLTF. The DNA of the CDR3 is TGTGCCAGCAGCTCCGGGGAGGGGGTGCCCTCGGGGGCCAACGTCCTGACTTTC.

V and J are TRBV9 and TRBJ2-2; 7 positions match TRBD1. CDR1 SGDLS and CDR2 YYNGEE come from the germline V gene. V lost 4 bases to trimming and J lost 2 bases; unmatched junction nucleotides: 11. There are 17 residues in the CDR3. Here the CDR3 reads CASSSLRDRSNTGELFF. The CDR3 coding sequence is TGTGCCAGCAGCTCTCTCCGGGACAGAAGTAACACCGGGGAGCTGTTTTTT.

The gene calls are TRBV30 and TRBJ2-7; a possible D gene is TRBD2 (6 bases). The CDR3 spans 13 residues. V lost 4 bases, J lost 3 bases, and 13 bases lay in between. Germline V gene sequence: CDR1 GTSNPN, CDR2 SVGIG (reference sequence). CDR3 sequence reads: CAWIRAGRYEQYF. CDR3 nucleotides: TGTGCCTGGATTAGGGCGGGACGCTACGAGCAGTACTTC.